The 13 T cell receptor beta chains in this list originate from one sample, sequenced in a study of T cell changes during pregnancy in multiple sclerosis. Profiling relied on immunoSEQ multiplex PCR, and the TCRdb table lists in-frame clones only, not all of them. The sample includes tens of thousands of clones, 88% of them seen just once. Sequenced here: peripheral blood, sampled in the first trimester of pregnancy. The source is a female donor with multiple sclerosis, enrolled in a pregnancy study.

The V call is TRBV18, the J call TRBJ2-7, with D possibly being TRBD2 (5 bases). Germline lookup yields CDR1 KGHSH and CDR2 LQKENI. The CDR3 length is 13 residues. With 2 bases removed from V and 3 bases from J, the gap between germline ends came to 8 bases. Here the CDR3 reads CASSPGSGYEQYF. The CDR3 nucleotides read TGTGCCAGCTCACCAGGGAGCGGCTACGAGCAGTACTTC.

The gene calls are TRBV6-1 and TRBJ2-7; tentatively, D is TRBD2 (5 bases). In germline, CDR1 is MNHNS, CDR2 SASEGT. The CDR3 runs 13 residues. Trimming left V 6 bases short and J 0 bases short, with 9 bases between. The CDR3 spells CASSPGISYEQYF. CDR3 DNA: TGTGCCAGCAGCCCCGGGATCTCCTACGAGCAGTACTTC.

CDR3 nucleotides: TGTGCCTGGAGTGACAGGGACGAGCAGTACTTC. It encodes CAWSDRDEQYF. The V gene is TRBV30, the J gene TRBJ2-7; tentative D call: TRBD1 (6 bases). V shed 1 base and J shed 5 bases, with 6 bases lying between them. The CDR3 has 11 amino acids. Germline CDR1 reads GTSNPN; CDR2 reads SVGIG (reference sequence).

The V call is TRBV2, the J call TRBJ1-5; 11 bases are shared with TRBD1. The CDR3 length is 14 residues. V was pared by 7 bases and J by 5 bases, with 4 bases of the junction left unmatched. Germline assignment: CDR1 SNHLY and CDR2 FYNNEI. CDR3 in DNA: TGTGCCAGCACACCGGGACAGGGGGATCAGCCCCAGCATTTT. It encodes CASTPGQGDQPQHF.

This chain uses TRBV30 with TRBJ1-1, with TRBD1 as a possible D gene (6 bases). Trimming took off 3 bases at V and 6 bases at J, with 14 bases between the two ends. CDR3 length: 13 residues. CDR1 is GTSNPN, CDR2 SVGIG, per germline (reference sequence). The CDR3 loop is CAWSGGGQAEAFF. In DNA form, the CDR3 reads TGTGCCTGGAGCGGCGGGGGGCAAGCTGAAGCTTTCTTT. The entire variable domain, with the rest obtained from reference TRBV30 and TRBJ1-1, is as follows: SQTIHQWPATLVQPVGSPLSLECTVEGTSNPNLYWYRQAAGRGLQLLFYSVGIGQISSEVPQNLSASRPQDRQFILSSKKLLLSDSGFYLCAWSGGGQAEAFFGQGTRLTVV.

This chain links TRBV27 with TRBJ2-7; a weak D match, TRBD1 (5 bases). CDR1 is MNHEY, CDR2 SMNVEV, per germline (reference sequence). Trimming stripped 6 bases from V and 3 bases from J, with 12 bases between. The CDR3 length is 13 residues. The CDR3 nucleotides are TGTGCCAGCAGGCCTACTCAGGGCTACGAGCAGTACTTC. This sequence encodes CASRPTQGYEQYF.

The chain links TRBV28 to TRBJ2-2; D may be TRBD1 (6 bases). This CDR3 is 17 amino acids long. V lost 3 bases, J lost 0 bases, and 14 bases lay in between. Germline CDR1 reads MDHEN; CDR2 reads SYDVKM. The CDR3 nucleotides are TGTGCCAGCAGTTTCCTCATCCAGGGGCCGAACACCGGGGAGCTGTTTTTT. Protein: CASSFLIQGPNTGELFF.

V usage is TRBV6-1 and J usage is TRBJ1-1; D may be TRBD1 (6 bases). The V and J ends lost 10 bases and 5 bases respectively, with 14 bases between them. The germline V gene has CDR1 MNHNS and CDR2 SASEGT. The length of the CDR3 is 12 residues. The CDR3 protein is CATRGTRTEAFF. As DNA, the CDR3 is TGTGCCACCAGAGGGACACGGACTGAAGCTTTCTTT.

The chain links TRBV5-1 to TRBJ2-1; 9 nucleotides match TRBD2. Germline V gene data show CDR1 as SGHRS and CDR2 as YFSETQ. The CDR3 has 16 amino acids. Unmatched junction bases numbered 13, after V lost 3 bases and J lost 9 bases. For the CDR3, the DNA is TGCGCCAGCAGCTCGGCGATAGCGGGAGCGCTGAGTGAGCAGTTCTTC. Protein sequence: CASSSAIAGALSEQFF.

A single count supports this clone. The CDR3 here is CATHGLESYEQYF. The CDR3 coding sequence is TGTGCCACCCACGGACTCGAATCTTACGAGCAGTACTTC. The rearrangement uses TRBV28 and TRBJ2-7; perhaps TRBD2 as D (5 bases). The V and J ends lost 10 bases and 4 bases respectively, with 17 bases between them. This CDR3 region has 13 residues. Germline V gene data show CDR1 as MDHEN and CDR2 as SYDVKM.

The J gene is TRBJ2-1, the V gene TRBV6-6; 9 positions match TRBD1. Trimming took 7 bases from V and 4 from J; bases not matched to a gene: 8. Germline values: CDR1 MNHNY, CDR2 SVGAGI (reference sequence). The CDR3 sequence is 15 residues long. CDR3 bases: TGTGCCAGCAACAAACCGGGACAGGGTTACAATGAGCAGTTCTTC. Translating it yields CASNKPGQGYNEQFF.

The chain links TRBV28 to TRBJ2-4, with 9 bases lining up with TRBD1. Trimming at V came to 6 bases and at J to 7 bases, leaving 10 bases not matched to a gene. The CDR3 is made up of 15 amino acids. CDR1 and CDR2 (germline): MDHEN, SYDVKM. CDR3 coding DNA: TGTGCCAGCAGCAGAGAAGGGACAGGGTCTAACATTCAGTACTTC. Protein sequence: CASSREGTGSNIQYF.

This rearrangement joins TRBV4-1 to TRBJ2-1; D possibly corresponds to TRBD2 (5 bases). V lost 6 bases, J lost 8 bases, and 17 bases lay in between. CDR3 length: 14 amino acids. Germline V gives CDR1 MGHRA, CDR2 YSYEKL. The CDR3 region is CASRHPWEKHEQFF. The CDR3 nucleotides are TGCGCCAGCAGGCATCCTTGGGAGAAGCATGAGCAGTTCTTC.